This entry lists 22 T cell receptor beta chains sequenced from one sample in a study of cytotoxic CD8 clonotypes in ibrutinib-treated CLL. TCRdb's copy holds only in-frame clones and misses some; the assay was immunoSEQ multiplex PCR. The profile shows roughly 190,000 clones, over 60% of them singletons. This specimen was PBMCs, taken after 24 months of ibrutinib treatment. All receptors come from a human donor with chronic lymphocytic leukemia.

The chain has TRBV27 and TRBJ2-3; 8 bases are a match to TRBD1. Per germline, CDR1 MNHEY and CDR2 SMNVEV (reference sequence). CDR3 size: 15 residues. The V segment lost 0 bases and the J segment 9 bases; nucleotides outside the gene matches: 8. The CDR3 nucleotides read TGTGCCAGCAGTTTATCGCAGGGGGCAAGTGGAACGCAGTATTTT. This translates into CASSLSQGASGTQYF.

The CDR3 DNA sequence: TGTGCCAGCAGCCCAAATACCGGGGTCAACTATGGCTACACCTTC. It translates to CASSPNTGVNYGYTF. The chain links TRBV5-5 to TRBJ1-2; D not resolved. CDR1 and CDR2 from the germline V gene are SGHKS and YYEKEE (reference sequence). The CDR3 has 15 residues. V dropped 4 bases and J dropped 2 bases, with 15 bases sitting between them.

The J gene is TRBJ2-3, the V gene TRBV6-1; possible D gene TRBD2, 5 bases. This CDR3 is 11 amino acids long. V lost 8 bases and J 5 bases, leaving 8 bases between the germline ends. CDR1 MNHNS and CDR2 SASEGT come from the germline V gene. The CDR3 loop reads CASGRGDTQYF. DNA of the CDR3: TGTGCCAGCGGACGGGGAGATACGCAGTATTTT.

The CDR3 protein is CASSQNPRTGEGYNEQFF. CDR3 nucleotide sequence: TGCGCCAGCAGCCAAAATCCCCGGACAGGGGAAGGTTACAATGAGCAGTTCTTC. The chain recombines TRBV4-1 with TRBJ2-1; 9 nucleotides agree with TRBD1. This CDR3 has 18 amino acids. V gave up 2 bases and J gave up 4 bases; unmatched junction bases: 12. Germline CDR1 MGHRA, CDR2 YSYEKL.

This chain connects TRBV30 to TRBJ2-5; 15 bases fit TRBD2. J gave up 5 bases and V 2 bases, and 9 bases lay outside the gene matches. The CDR3 extends over 17 amino acids. Germline V CDR1 and CDR2: GTSNPN, SVGIG (reference sequence). The CDR3: CAWSYGLAGGQGETQYF. The CDR3, as DNA: TGTGCCTGGAGTTACGGACTAGCGGGAGGGCAGGGTGAGACCCAGTACTTC.

This sequence joins TRBV18 and TRBJ2-2; 13 positions agree with TRBD2. The CDR3 totals 15 residues. The J segment lost 4 bases and the V segment lost 10 bases, leaving 6 bases of the junction unmatched. Germline CDR1 reads KGHSH; CDR2 reads LQKENI. The CDR3 bases are TGTGCCACCGCGACTAGCGGGAGGCCCACCGGGGAGCTGTTTTTT. It is translated as CATATSGRPTGELFF.

The chain combines TRBV2 with TRBJ1-1, with D perhaps TRBD1 (5 bases). Deletions cut 3 bases from V and 1 base from J, with 6 bases between. Germline V lookup: CDR1 SNHLY, CDR2 FYNNEI. This CDR3 contains 13 residues. The CDR3 here is CASSDRANTEAFF. Here the CDR3 DNA reads TGTGCCAGCAGTGACAGGGCGAACACTGAAGCTTTCTTT.

This chain connects TRBV4-2 to TRBJ1-1; D remains unclear. CDR1 and CDR2 (germline): LGHNA, YNFKEQ. The CDR3 loop spans 15 amino acids. Between the trimmed V and J ends, which lost 3 bases and 1 base, there was a span of 12 bases. CDR3 in amino acids: CASSQRNHENTEAFF. In DNA, the CDR3 is TGTGCCAGCAGCCAGCGGAACCACGAGAACACTGAAGCTTTCTTT.

This rearrangement joins TRBV27 to TRBJ1-1, with D perhaps matching TRBD1 (5 bases). Between the trimmed V and J ends, which lost 2 bases and 1 base, there was a span of 5 bases. CDR1 is MNHEY and CDR2 is SMNVEV in the germline V gene (reference sequence). The CDR3 loop spans 13 amino acids. Here the CDR3 DNA reads TGTGCCAGCAGTTTACAGGGGAACACTGAAGCTTTCTTT. Its protein product is CASSLQGNTEAFF.

The V call is TRBV2, the J call TRBJ2-7; 11 bases match TRBD2. The CDR3 runs to 16 residues. With 6 bases clipped from V and 4 bases from J, the junction kept 11 bases outside the gene matches. Germline loops: CDR1 SNHLY, CDR2 FYNNEI. CDR3 sequence reads: CASSSDSGRAWYEQYF. The CDR3 coding sequence is TGTGCCAGCAGCTCCGATAGCGGGAGGGCATGGTACGAGCAGTACTTC.

CDR3 sequence (DNA): TGCGCCAGCAGCCAGCCGGGCAAAAACATTCAGTACTTC. Amino acid sequence: CASSQPGKNIQYF. The rearrangement links TRBV4-3 to TRBJ2-4; D is unresolved. Per germline, CDR1 LGHNA and CDR2 YSLEER. The CDR3 loop spans 13 amino acids. V lost 3 bases to trimming and J lost 3 bases, with 6 bases between them.

The rearrangement links TRBV3-1 (or the pseudogene TRBV3-2) to TRBJ2-1; D call uncertain. Germline V lookup: CDR1 LGHDT, CDR2 YNNKEL (reference sequence). V was shortened by 8 bases and J by 10 bases, with 6 bases between the two germline ends. This CDR3 comprises 9 residues. The CDR3 DNA follows: TGTGCCAGCGGAATAGAGCAGTTCTTC. It encodes CASGIEQFF.

In DNA form, the CDR3 reads TGTGCCAGCAGGGCCGGGACTACCAACAATGAGCAGTTCTTC. Its protein product is CASRAGTTNNEQFF. The chain recombines TRBV6-6 with TRBJ2-1, with 7 bases matching TRBD2. Germline V gives CDR1 MNHNY, CDR2 SVGAGI (reference sequence). The CDR3 length is 14 residues. After removal of 6 bases from V and 5 bases from J, the junction contained 7 bases not matched to a gene.

The CDR3 region is CASRDRGYEQYF. CDR3 nucleotide sequence: TGTGCCAGCAGGGACAGGGGTTACGAGCAGTACTTC. The chain joins TRBV2 to TRBJ2-7; the match to TRBD1 covers 9 bases. The V and J ends lost 6 bases and 4 bases, in that order; junction bases with no gene match: 1. CDR3 size: 12 residues. Germline CDR1 and CDR2: SNHLY and FYNNEI.

This clone was seen a few times. The rearrangement uses TRBV15 and TRBJ2-1; the D gene is possibly TRBD1 (5 bases). CDR3 length equals 14 residues. V shed 2 bases and J shed 6 bases, with 11 bases lying between them. Germline CDR1 is LNHNV and CDR2 is YYDKDF (reference sequence). The CDR3, as DNA: TGTGCCACCAGCAGAAGCAGGGCAGTCAATGAGCAGTTCTTC. Protein: CATSRSRAVNEQFF.

V is TRBV6-6 and J is TRBJ2-7; TRBD1 matches at 7 bases. CDR1 and CDR2 from the germline V gene are MNHNY and SVGAGI (reference sequence). The CDR3 has 12 amino acids. V shed 7 bases and J 2 bases; nucleotides not matched to a gene: 2. Here the CDR3 DNA reads TGTGCCAGCACCACAGGGGCCTACGAGCAGTACTTC. Amino acid sequence: CASTTGAYEQYF.

Here the CDR3 reads CASTMRIGFGGYGYTF. The DNA for the CDR3 is TGTGCCAGCACCATGCGTATTGGGTTTGGCGGCTATGGCTACACCTTC. The genes are TRBV9 and TRBJ1-2; D not certain. V was shortened by 6 bases and J by 4 bases, with 22 bases between the two germline ends. Germline lookup yields CDR1 SGDLS and CDR2 YYNGEE. CDR3 size: 16 residues.

The rearrangement links TRBV5-6 to TRBJ2-6; no clear D gene. V lost 0 bases and J 0 bases, leaving 16 bases between the germline ends. Germline V gene lookup returns CDR1 SGHDT and CDR2 YYEEEE. The CDR3 has 19 amino acids. CDR3 protein: CASSLAEQYRFSGANVLTF. The CDR3 region has the DNA TGTGCCAGCAGCTTGGCCGAACAGTACAGATTCTCTGGGGCCAACGTCCTGACTTTC. The variable domain in full, with the rest retrieved from reference TRBV5-6 and TRBJ2-6, is DAGVTQSPTHLIKTRGQQVTLRCSPKSGHDTVSWYQQALGQGPQFIFQYYEEEERQRGNFPDRFSGHQFPNYSSELNVNALLLGDSALYLCASSLAEQYRFSGANVLTFGAGSRLTVL.

The chain couples TRBV5-4 to TRBJ1-1; D possibly corresponds to TRBD1 (5 bases). The V gene lost 5 bases and the J gene lost 3 bases, with 11 bases spanning the gap. The CDR3 has 13 amino acids. Germline assignment: CDR1 SGHNT and CDR2 YYREEE (reference sequence). CDR3 sequence reads: CASRLNRYTEAFF. CDR3 DNA: TGTGCCAGCAGACTTAACAGGTACACTGAAGCTTTCTTT.

The chain carries TRBV7-2 and TRBJ2-7; the D is unclear. The V end lost 2 bases, the J end lost 3 bases, and 11 bases lay between the germline ends. The CDR3 spans 14 residues. Germline V gene lookup returns CDR1 SGHTA and CDR2 FQGNSA. Here the CDR3 DNA reads TGTGCCAGCAGCTTACGAACACATGACTACGAGCAGTACTTC. Encoded protein: CASSLRTHDYEQYF.

V gene TRBV28 combines with J gene TRBJ2-1, with 7 bases aligning to TRBD2. CDR3 length: 12 residues. Germline V CDR1 and CDR2: MDHEN, SYDVKM. V lost 8 bases to trimming and J lost 6 bases; unmatched junction nucleotides: 4. CDR3 region: CASATGGNEQFF. Here the CDR3 DNA reads TGTGCCAGCGCTACGGGGGGCAATGAGCAGTTCTTC.

The gene calls are TRBV19 and TRBJ1-1, with 8 bases lining up with TRBD1. The ends lost 1 base at V and 5 bases at J; junction bases unmatched: 15. Germline lookup yields CDR1 LNHDA and CDR2 SQIVND (reference sequence). This CDR3 is built from 18 residues. The CDR3 here is CASSIGIWTGFRGTEAFF. DNA of the CDR3: TGTGCCAGTAGTATAGGAATATGGACAGGGTTCCGAGGGACTGAAGCTTTCTTT.